The rows below give T cell receptor beta chains drawn from one sample of a study of T cells after yellow fever vaccination. MiXCR, applied by TCRdb to the 5' RACE reads, yields one record per CDR3 protein. The data hold nearly 300,000 distinct CDR3 sequences, with roughly 8.7% observed a single time. The sample in question was CD4+ T cells sorted from PBMCs, obtained 5 days after the yellow fever booster vaccination. The receptors were gathered from a man between 18 and 35 years old who received the YFV17D yellow fever vaccine. The CDR3 runs from the conserved cysteine through the conserved F or W. Each record gives: clone size, D gene, J gene, V gene, CDR3 DNA, CDR3 protein. A D gene is named only where the DNA matches it firmly. The size entry is marked missing in some rows and otherwise reads once, few, many or a size class.

abundance: .
d_gene: .
j_gene: TRBJ1-1
v_gene: TRBV7-3
CDR3nt: TGTGCCAGCAGCCCGACTATCGGGGGCAGGGACCCTGGGAACACTGAAGCTTTCTTT
CDR3aa: CASSPTIGGRDPGNTEAFF

abundance: many
d_gene: TRBD1
j_gene: TRBJ2-1
v_gene: TRBV19
CDR3nt: TGTGCCAGTAGGCTGACGACAGGGAATCCCGGGGATGAGCAGTTCTTC
CDR3aa: CASRLTTGNPGDEQFF

abundance: .
d_gene: TRBD1
j_gene: TRBJ2-6
v_gene: TRBV12-3/TRBV12-4
CDR3nt: TGTGCCAGCAGGGGGACAGACGGGGCCAACGTCCTGACTTTC
CDR3aa: CASRGTDGANVLTF

abundance: .
d_gene: .
j_gene: TRBJ2-2
v_gene: TRBV5-8
CDR3nt: TGTGCCAGCAGCTTGGCCCTGGGGCCCTTGAACACCGGGGAGCTGTTTTTT
CDR3aa: CASSLALGPLNTGELFF

abundance: few
d_gene: TRBD2
j_gene: TRBJ2-1
v_gene: TRBV12-3/TRBV12-4
CDR3nt: TGTGCCAGCAGTCTCATAGCGGGGGGGCCCGAAAATGAGCAGTTCTTC
CDR3aa: CASSLIAGGPENEQFF

abundance: .
d_gene: .
j_gene: TRBJ1-1
v_gene: TRBV20-1
CDR3nt: TGCAGTGCTGGGACGAACACTGAAGCTTTCTTT
CDR3aa: CSAGTNTEAFF

abundance: few
d_gene: .
j_gene: TRBJ2-3
v_gene: TRBV11-2
CDR3nt: TGTGCCAGCAGCCCTAGGTGGGATACGCAGTATTTT
CDR3aa: CASSPRWDTQYF

abundance: .
d_gene: .
j_gene: TRBJ1-1
v_gene: TRBV20-1
CDR3nt: TGCAGTGCTAGAGATACGGCTGAGAACACTGAAGCTTTCTTT
CDR3aa: CSARDTAENTEAFF

abundance: many
d_gene: TRBD1
j_gene: TRBJ2-2
v_gene: TRBV5-1
CDR3nt: TGCGCCAGCAGCTTAGGGGGGACAGGGGCGAACACCGGGGAGCTGTTTTTT
CDR3aa: CASSLGGTGANTGELFF

abundance: many
d_gene: TRBD2
j_gene: TRBJ2-5
v_gene: TRBV20-1
CDR3nt: TGCAGTGCTAGAGACGGGCGGGGGGCTACCAGGACCCAGTACTTC
CDR3aa: CSARDGRGATRTQYF

abundance: many
d_gene: .
j_gene: TRBJ2-5
v_gene: TRBV7-9
CDR3nt: TGTGCCAGCAGCTTGGTAGCCCGAGAGACCCAGTACTTC
CDR3aa: CASSLVARETQYF

abundance: few
d_gene: TRBD1
j_gene: TRBJ1-1
v_gene: TRBV19
CDR3nt: TGTGCCAGTAGTATAACTGGGACAGAAGCCACTGAAGCTTTCTTT
CDR3aa: CASSITGTEATEAFF

abundance: .
d_gene: .
j_gene: TRBJ1-4
v_gene: TRBV7-9
CDR3nt: TGTGCCACCCCCTCCCGCGGGGCCGATGAAAAACTGTTTTTT
CDR3aa: CATPSRGADEKLFF

abundance: few
d_gene: .
j_gene: TRBJ2-7
v_gene: TRBV19
CDR3nt: TGTGCCAGTAGTACGCGGGGGCTCTCCTACGAGCAGTACTTC
CDR3aa: CASSTRGLSYEQYF

abundance: few
d_gene: TRBD2
j_gene: TRBJ2-5
v_gene: TRBV7-2
CDR3nt: TGTGCCAGCAGCTGGACTAGCGGGGGAGTAGAGACCCAGTACTTC
CDR3aa: CASSWTSGGVETQYF

abundance: many
d_gene: .
j_gene: TRBJ2-7
v_gene: TRBV7-7
CDR3nt: TGTGCCAGCAGCTCCGCTCCCTCCTACGAGCAGTACTTC
CDR3aa: CASSSAPSYEQYF

abundance: .
d_gene: .
j_gene: TRBJ1-3
v_gene: TRBV4-2
CDR3nt: TGTGCCAGCAGCCAAGAACGGAGGACTGGAAACACCATATATTTT
CDR3aa: CASSQERRTGNTIYF

abundance: few
d_gene: .
j_gene: TRBJ2-4
v_gene: TRBV7-2
CDR3nt: TGTGCCAGCAGCTTACTGGGGCTGGCCAAAAACATTCAGTACTTC
CDR3aa: CASSLLGLAKNIQYF

abundance: .
d_gene: .
j_gene: TRBJ2-2
v_gene: TRBV5-1
CDR3nt: TGCGCCAGCAGCTTGCAGGGATCGTGGTCTGGGGAGCTGTTTTTT
CDR3aa: CASSLQGSWSGELFF

abundance: .
d_gene: TRBD2
j_gene: TRBJ2-2
v_gene: TRBV2
CDR3nt: TGTGCCAGCACCCTGACTAGCGGAAACACCGGGGAGCTGTTTTTT
CDR3aa: CASTLTSGNTGELFF

abundance: few
d_gene: .
j_gene: TRBJ1-1
v_gene: TRBV20-1
CDR3nt: TGCAGTGCTAGACAGGGGTTAGAGAGCACTGAAGCTTTCTTT
CDR3aa: CSARQGLESTEAFF

abundance: few
d_gene: .
j_gene: TRBJ2-3
v_gene: TRBV20-1
CDR3nt: TGCAGTGCTAGCCTATCCAGTCGAGCAGATACGCAGTATTTT
CDR3aa: CSASLSSRADTQYF

abundance: many
d_gene: .
j_gene: TRBJ2-6
v_gene: TRBV5-1
CDR3nt: TGCGCCAGCAGCGACCAAGGCTCTGGGGCCAACGTCCTGACTTTC
CDR3aa: CASSDQGSGANVLTF

abundance: many
d_gene: .
j_gene: TRBJ2-7
v_gene: TRBV7-9
CDR3nt: TGTGCCAGCAGCTTAGGACGGACATCCTACGAGCAGTACTTC
CDR3aa: CASSLGRTSYEQYF

abundance: many
d_gene: TRBD2
j_gene: TRBJ2-1
v_gene: TRBV10-3
CDR3nt: TGTGCCATCAGTAGCGGGGGTTTTAGTTACAATGAGCAGTTCTTC
CDR3aa: CAISSGGFSYNEQFF

abundance: few
d_gene: .
j_gene: TRBJ2-3
v_gene: TRBV20-1
CDR3nt: TGCAGTGTCCCCCCGGCGAGCACAGATACGCAGTATTTT
CDR3aa: CSVPPASTDTQYF

abundance: .
d_gene: .
j_gene: TRBJ2-5
v_gene: TRBV7-8
CDR3nt: TGTGCCAGCAGGGACTTCTTAACGGCCTCTCAAGAGACCCAGTACTTC
CDR3aa: CASRDFLTASQETQYF

abundance: .
d_gene: .
j_gene: TRBJ1-1
v_gene: TRBV7-2
CDR3nt: TGTGCCAGCAGCTTGGAGATCCGAGGCTCGGCTTTCTTT
CDR3aa: CASSLEIRGSAFF

abundance: few
d_gene: TRBD1
j_gene: TRBJ1-6
v_gene: TRBV20-1
CDR3nt: TGCAGTGCTGGGTGGACAGGCACGGACGCCTATAATTCACCCCTCCACTTT
CDR3aa: CSAGWTGTDAYNSPLHF

abundance: many
d_gene: TRBD1
j_gene: TRBJ1-3
v_gene: TRBV11-3
CDR3nt: TGTGCCAGCAGCTCGACAGGGAGTGGAAACACCATATATTTT
CDR3aa: CASSSTGSGNTIYF

abundance: .
d_gene: .
j_gene: TRBJ1-1
v_gene: TRBV3-1
CDR3nt: TGTGCCAGCAGCCATCACGGCCTCGTCACTGAAGCTTTCTTT
CDR3aa: CASSHHGLVTEAFF

abundance: few
d_gene: TRBD2
j_gene: TRBJ2-1
v_gene: TRBV20-1
CDR3nt: TGCAGTGCTAGAGACCGACTAGCGGGGGGGAGTGGTGAGCAGTTCTTC
CDR3aa: CSARDRLAGGSGEQFF

abundance: .
d_gene: .
j_gene: TRBJ1-1
v_gene: TRBV20-1
CDR3nt: TGCAGTGCTAGAGGGGTGGGCGAAGCTTTCTTT
CDR3aa: CSARGVGEAFF

abundance: .
d_gene: TRBD1
j_gene: TRBJ1-2
v_gene: TRBV12-3/TRBV12-4
CDR3nt: TGTGCCAGCAGACCCCGGACAGGGGGGAACTATGGCTACACCTTC
CDR3aa: CASRPRTGGNYGYTF

abundance: few
d_gene: TRBD2
j_gene: TRBJ2-2
v_gene: TRBV5-8
CDR3nt: TGTGCCAGCAGCTTACCGGGACTAGCGGCGAACACCGGGGAGCTGTTTTTT
CDR3aa: CASSLPGLAANTGELFF

abundance: few
d_gene: TRBD1
j_gene: TRBJ1-1
v_gene: TRBV11-2
CDR3nt: TGTGCCAGCAGCCAGGACAGGGCGGGGACTGAAGCTTTCTTT
CDR3aa: CASSQDRAGTEAFF

abundance: .
d_gene: .
j_gene: TRBJ2-1
v_gene: TRBV12-3/TRBV12-4
CDR3nt: TGTGCCAGCAGTTTTGGGGGGAGCCTTATCGGGGAGCAGTTCTTC
CDR3aa: CASSFGGSLIGEQFF

abundance: many
d_gene: .
j_gene: TRBJ2-7
v_gene: TRBV7-2
CDR3nt: TGTGCCAGCAGTTCCGCCTACGAGCAGTACTTC
CDR3aa: CASSSAYEQYF

abundance: few
d_gene: .
j_gene: TRBJ2-7
v_gene: TRBV11-2
CDR3nt: TGTGCCAGCAGCTTAGCCGCGCCGACCCTAAACTACGAGCAGTACTTC
CDR3aa: CASSLAAPTLNYEQYF

abundance: .
d_gene: .
j_gene: TRBJ2-2
v_gene: TRBV21-1
CDR3nt: TGTGCCAGCAGCAAAAGGCGGAAACATAACACCGGGGAGCTGTTTTTT
CDR3aa: CASSKRRKHNTGELFF

abundance: few
d_gene: .
j_gene: TRBJ1-3
v_gene: TRBV12-3/TRBV12-4
CDR3nt: TGTGCCAGCACCGAAAACACCATATATTTT
CDR3aa: CASTENTIYF

abundance: many
d_gene: .
j_gene: TRBJ1-6
v_gene: TRBV5-1
CDR3nt: TGCGCCAGCAGCTACGGGGACTATCCCCAAAAGGACTCACCCCTCCACTTT
CDR3aa: CASSYGDYPQKDSPLHF

abundance: few
d_gene: .
j_gene: TRBJ2-5
v_gene: TRBV3-1
CDR3nt: TGTGCCAGCAGGGATATAGAGGAGACCCAGTACTTC
CDR3aa: CASRDIEETQYF

abundance: .
d_gene: TRBD1
j_gene: TRBJ2-7
v_gene: TRBV12-3/TRBV12-4
CDR3nt: TGTGCCAGCAGCCGGGACAGGGATCGCGAGCAGTACTTC
CDR3aa: CASSRDRDREQYF

abundance: many
d_gene: TRBD1
j_gene: TRBJ1-1
v_gene: TRBV4-2
CDR3nt: TGTGCCAGCAGCCAAGCACAGGGGGGGGGCACTGAAGCTTTCTTT
CDR3aa: CASSQAQGGGTEAFF

abundance: few
d_gene: .
j_gene: TRBJ1-5
v_gene: TRBV4-2
CDR3nt: TGTGCCAGCAGCCAAGAGGATGGGGATCAGCCCCAGCATTTT
CDR3aa: CASSQEDGDQPQHF

abundance: few
d_gene: TRBD2
j_gene: TRBJ2-3
v_gene: TRBV27
CDR3nt: TGTGCCAGCAGTTCAGCCCCTAGGACTAGCGTTCTGCCAGATACGCAGTATTTT
CDR3aa: CASSSAPRTSVLPDTQYF

abundance: few
d_gene: TRBD1
j_gene: TRBJ1-2
v_gene: TRBV5-6
CDR3nt: TGTGCCAGCAGCCGGGACAGGGGGGAAGGCTACACCTTC
CDR3aa: CASSRDRGEGYTF

abundance: few
d_gene: TRBD1
j_gene: TRBJ1-6
v_gene: TRBV3-1
CDR3nt: TGTGCCAGCAGCCAGGGCTCGGGGACAGGTGGAAATTCACCCCTCCACTTT
CDR3aa: CASSQGSGTGGNSPLHF

abundance: .
d_gene: .
j_gene: TRBJ1-5
v_gene: TRBV7-2
CDR3nt: TGTGCCAGCAGCTTACGCGGGGTGGATCAGCCCCAGCATTTT
CDR3aa: CASSLRGVDQPQHF

abundance: many
d_gene: .
j_gene: TRBJ2-1
v_gene: TRBV7-2
CDR3nt: TGTGCCAGCAGCTTAGGGCAGAACAATGAGCAGTTCTTC
CDR3aa: CASSLGQNNEQFF

abundance: .
d_gene: .
j_gene: TRBJ2-6
v_gene: TRBV6-5
CDR3nt: TGTGCCACCAGACTGGACTTCTCTGGGGCCAACGTCCTGACTTTC
CDR3aa: CATRLDFSGANVLTF

abundance: .
d_gene: .
j_gene: TRBJ2-1
v_gene: TRBV9
CDR3nt: TGTGCCAGCACCGCAGGAAGCTCCTACAATGAGCAGTTCTTC
CDR3aa: CASTAGSSYNEQFF

abundance: many
d_gene: TRBD1
j_gene: TRBJ1-3
v_gene: TRBV3-1
CDR3nt: TGTGCCAGCAGCCAAGATTCAGGGGGCTCTGGAAACACCATATATTTT
CDR3aa: CASSQDSGGSGNTIYF

abundance: .
d_gene: .
j_gene: TRBJ2-2
v_gene: TRBV19
CDR3nt: TGTGCCAGTAGAGCCCTAGCCGAAACCGGGGAGCTGTTTTTT
CDR3aa: CASRALAETGELFF